Listed here is a single TCR beta chain. This clone was counted between two and nine times. Its target antigen remains unknown. Per-base quality was not reported, and no clone a single base away is much larger than it. The germline V gene gives CDR1 as MDHEN and CDR2 as SYDVKM. There are 17 amino acids in the CDR3, from cysteine to phenylalanine inclusive. Only the CDR3 DNA stays, 51 bases, in frame from base 1. V and J are trimmed by 3 bases and 0 bases, and the gene matches miss 7 bases of the junction. The goal of deep resolution MiSeq sequencing was a depth between 1 in 1 million and 1 in 200,000 T cells, and coverage averaged 10x per clonotype. TCR beta libraries were generated with the immunoSEQ hsTCRB Kit. In the paper's pipeline: Data were analyzed with ImmunoSEQ Data Assistant and ImmunoSEQ Analyzer, with V, D and J genes assigned per IMGT definitions. Clonality, which ranges from 0 to 1, was calculated as one minus the normalized Shannon entropy of productive rearrangement frequencies. Only overrepresented clonotypes making up at least 0.05% of the repertoire of each patient were included in the public clonotype analysis. Repertoires from more than ten age-matched healthy donors in immuneACCESS were used as clonality controls. The clones in this table, taken by TCRdb from immuneACCESS, are in-frame only. Not every clone is retained; where verified, under half of the shortfall comes from an unresolved V gene, and the cause of the rest is unknown. V, J and clone size derive from that table, while D and trimming were established from the DNA sequence. The sample includes under 300,000 clones, with around three quarters observed a single time. Approximately 15% of the sample lies in the top ten.

The sample belongs to a study of cytotoxic CD8 clonotypes in ibrutinib-treated CLL (dated by TCRdb to the early 2020s). Context from the whole study: The cohort was composed of roughly ten relapsed/refractory and around 15 treatment-naive patients; IGHV unmutated status was identified in 17 patients. Responses were partial in approximately 24 patients and complete in 2; after median approximately 67 months follow-up, some 14 stayed in remission and approximately twelve progressed. Response samples were taken after a median of roughly eleven months on treatment, ranging from about 6 to 40 months. On average, each sample had about 250,000 productive templates and more than 75,000 productive rearrangements. Of the approximately 90 participants in the trial, about 25 had longitudinal samples available. Cryopreserved peripheral blood mononuclear cells were obtained before treatment, at response, and at either sustained remission or disease progression. Patients were still on ibrutinib when every remission and progressive disease sample was collected.

The research as a whole found: Baseline clonality was found to be higher than that of age-matched healthy donors and was strongly correlated with circulating CD8+ T-cell counts. Public clonotypes were rare and either contracted or stayed stable during treatment, and the rise in clonality at ibrutinib response reflected the expansion of private clonotypes. At ibrutinib response clonality went up, during sustained remission it held steady, and at progression it dropped back toward baseline. Sampling times were not matched between sustained-remission and progressing patients, and lymph node repertoires were not studied.

The sample's time point label is to be understood as: 20 to 30 months on ibrutinib. For TCR beta library preparation, about 2 micrograms of genomic DNA was extracted from cryopreserved PBMCs. Longitudinal blood samples from CLL patients on ibrutinib monotherapy underwent high-throughput TCR beta sequencing. Patients were enrolled in a phase 2 open-label single-center ibrutinib monotherapy trial. This TCR came from a human donor with chronic lymphocytic leukemia. Source: PBMCs, taken after 24 months of ibrutinib treatment. The chain is encoded by TRBV28 joined to TRBJ1-5, with 8 bases aligning to TRBD1. The CDR3 sequence is CASSFWQGANSNQPQHF. Read as DNA, the sequence is TGTGCCAGCAGTTTTTGGCAGGGGGCAAATAGCAATCAGCCCCAGCATTTT.